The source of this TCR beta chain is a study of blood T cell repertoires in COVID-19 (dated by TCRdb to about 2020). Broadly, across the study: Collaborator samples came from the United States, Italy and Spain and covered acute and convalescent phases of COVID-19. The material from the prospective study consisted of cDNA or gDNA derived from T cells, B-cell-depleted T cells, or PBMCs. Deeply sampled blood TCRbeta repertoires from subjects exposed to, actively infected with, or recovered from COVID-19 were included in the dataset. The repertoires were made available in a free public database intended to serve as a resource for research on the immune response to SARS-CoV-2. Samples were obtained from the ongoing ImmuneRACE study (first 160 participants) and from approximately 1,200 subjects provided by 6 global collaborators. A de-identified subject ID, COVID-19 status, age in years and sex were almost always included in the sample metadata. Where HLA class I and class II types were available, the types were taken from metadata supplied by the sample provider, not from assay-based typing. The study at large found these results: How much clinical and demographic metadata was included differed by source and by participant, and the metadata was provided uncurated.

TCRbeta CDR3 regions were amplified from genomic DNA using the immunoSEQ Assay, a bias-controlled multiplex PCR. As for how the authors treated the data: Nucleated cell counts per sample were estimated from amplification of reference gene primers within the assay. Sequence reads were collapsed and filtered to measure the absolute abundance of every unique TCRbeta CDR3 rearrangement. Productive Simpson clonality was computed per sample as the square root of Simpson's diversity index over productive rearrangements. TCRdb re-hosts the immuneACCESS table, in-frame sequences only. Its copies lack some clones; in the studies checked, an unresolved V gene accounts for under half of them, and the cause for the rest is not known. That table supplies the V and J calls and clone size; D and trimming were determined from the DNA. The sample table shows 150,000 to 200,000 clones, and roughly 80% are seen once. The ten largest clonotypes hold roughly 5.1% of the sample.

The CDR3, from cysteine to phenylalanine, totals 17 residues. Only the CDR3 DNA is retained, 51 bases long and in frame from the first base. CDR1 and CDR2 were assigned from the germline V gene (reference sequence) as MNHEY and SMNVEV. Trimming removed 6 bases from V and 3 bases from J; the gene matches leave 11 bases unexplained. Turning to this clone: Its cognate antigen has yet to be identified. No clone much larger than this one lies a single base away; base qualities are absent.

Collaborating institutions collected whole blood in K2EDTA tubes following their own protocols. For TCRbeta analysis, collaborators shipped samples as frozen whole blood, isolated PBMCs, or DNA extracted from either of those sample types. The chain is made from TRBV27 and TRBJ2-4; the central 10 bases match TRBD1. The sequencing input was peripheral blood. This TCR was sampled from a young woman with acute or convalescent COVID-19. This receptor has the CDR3 CASSSTDRGISKNIQYF. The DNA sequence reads TGTGCCAGCAGCTCGACGGACAGGGGGATAAGCAAAAACATTCAGTACTTC.